What follows are 29 T cell receptor beta chains derived from one specimen sequenced in a study of response to subunit inactivated influenza vaccine. TCRdb ran MiXCR on the RT-PCR reads and lists one entry per CDR3 protein. This sample has 560,000 or so distinct CDR3 sequences, with approximately 7.1% found just once. This sample comprised PBMCs from blood, obtained 23 to 25 months after vaccination. These receptors were taken from a man aged 45 to 70 who received an inactivated influenza vaccine.

This clonotype was seen a handful of times. The rearrangement joins TRBV29-1 to TRBJ1-1; no firm D call. In germline, CDR1 is SQVTM, CDR2 ANQGSEA. The CDR3 is 13 residues long. The V end lost 7 bases, the J end lost 5 bases, and 17 bases lay between the germline ends. CDR3 region: CSAGRGKITEAFF. The CDR3 DNA follows: TGCAGCGCGGGCCGAGGGAAAATAACTGAAGCTTTCTTT.

The sample holds one count of this clonotype. The chain links TRBV12-3 or TRBV12-4 to TRBJ1-2; D is unresolved. The V end lost 3 bases, the J end lost 4 bases, and 15 bases lay between the germline ends. The length of the CDR3 is 15 residues. CDR3 in DNA: TGTGCCAGCAGTTTCGGAGAGTCAGCTATCTATGGCTACACCTTC. It is translated as CASSFGESAIYGYTF.

This clonotype was found many times. The chain is built from TRBV3-1 and TRBJ1-5; D gene unclear. Per the germline V gene, CDR1 is LGHDT and CDR2 is YNNKEL (reference sequence). V lost 4 bases, J lost 0 bases, and 13 bases lay in between. There are 16 residues in the CDR3. DNA of the CDR3: TGTGCCAGCAGCCGCGGGCAACCTAATAGCAATCAGCCCCAGCATTTT. Its translation is CASSRGQPNSNQPQHF.

This chain uses TRBV7-9 with TRBJ2-5; D unclear. V lost 1 base and J lost 1, with 7 bases in between. Germline CDR1 is SEHNR and CDR2 is FQNEAQ (reference sequence). There are 14 residues in the CDR3. CDR3 protein: CASSLVGFQETQYF. CDR3 bases: TGTGCCAGCAGCTTAGTGGGGTTCCAAGAGACCCAGTACTTC.

This rearrangement joins TRBV20-1 to TRBJ2-7; D is perhaps TRBD1 or TRBD2 (6 bases each). Germline V gives CDR1 DFQATT, CDR2 SNEGSKA (reference sequence). Trimming removed 1 base from V and 2 bases from J, with 18 bases in between. The CDR3 is 16 residues long. CDR3 sequence (DNA): TGCAGTGCTAGAGCCCTTCGGGGGCCGAGGACCTACGAGCAGTACTTC. Protein sequence: CSARALRGPRTYEQYF.

This clonotype was recorded at least ten times. This rearrangement joins TRBV10-3 to TRBJ1-2; TRBD1 might be the D (5 bases). The CDR3 loop spans 11 amino acids. V was trimmed by 6 bases and J by 5 bases, leaving 7 bases between them. Germline assignment: CDR1 ENHRY and CDR2 SYGVKD. The CDR3 loop reads CAISQGYGYTF. CDR3 nucleotide sequence: TGTGCCATCAGCCAGGGATATGGCTACACCTTC.

The sample holds many counts of this clonotype. V gene TRBV7-2 combines with J gene TRBJ1-1; no clear D gene. The V end lost 5 bases, the J end lost 0 bases, and 13 bases lay between the germline ends. Germline CDR1 reads SGHTA; CDR2 reads FQGNSA. CDR3 length: 15 residues. The DNA for the CDR3 is TGTGCCAGCAGCCTCGATTATAATATGAACACTGAAGCTTTCTTT. The encoded protein is CASSLDYNMNTEAFF.

This clonotype was detected only a few times. The chain links TRBV28 to TRBJ2-5, with TRBD1 matching 8 bases. The germline V gene encodes CDR1 MDHEN and CDR2 SYDVKM. CDR3 length: 14 amino acids. Germline trimming cut 7 bases from V and 2 bases from J; bases unmatched to any gene: 6. CDR3 in amino acids: CASKSGTGQETQYF. The CDR3 DNA is TGTGCCAGCAAATCCGGGACAGGACAAGAGACCCAGTACTTC.

This clonotype was counted only a few times. The J gene is TRBJ2-2, the V gene TRBV25-1, with 7 nucleotides matching TRBD2. This CDR3 comprises 13 residues. The J segment lost 7 bases and the V segment lost 1 base, leaving 0 bases of the junction unmatched. The germline CDR1 and CDR2 sequences are MGHDK and SYGVNS. CDR3 nucleotides: TGTGCCAGCAGTGAATTAGCGGGCGGGGAGCTGTTTTTT. Translation: CASSELAGGELFF.

In regard to this clonotype: This may be a read error: a much more frequent sequence differs by one nucleotide. The CDR3 nucleotides are TGTGCCAGCAGTATAACACGGGACTACGAGCAGTACTTC. Encoded protein: CASSITRDYEQYF. V gene TRBV6-1 combines with J gene TRBJ2-7, with D possibly TRBD2 on 5 matching bases. Germline V CDR1 and CDR2: MNHNS, SASEGT. Trimming left V 5 bases short and J 3 bases short, with 11 bases between. The CDR3 sequence is 13 residues long.

This chain uses TRBV15 with TRBJ1-6, with D possibly being TRBD1 (5 bases). The CDR3 is 13 residues long. CDR1 is LNHNV and CDR2 is YYDKDF in the germline V gene (reference sequence). V shed 3 bases and J shed 10 bases, with 10 bases lying between them. CDR3 residues: CATSRRQTSPLHF. DNA of the CDR3: TGTGCCACCAGCAGGCGACAGACCTCACCCCTCCACTTT.

In this sample, this clonotype turned up a few times. V is TRBV4-3 and J is TRBJ2-7; 8 bases match TRBD1. Germline values: CDR1 LGHNA, CDR2 YSLEER. This CDR3 spans 20 amino acids. J gave up 4 bases and V 0 bases, and 20 bases lay outside the gene matches. This CDR3 is CASSQDLVRTGTPILYEQYF. The CDR3 bases are TGCGCCAGCAGCCAAGATTTAGTCAGGACAGGGACCCCCATATTGTACGAGCAGTACTTC.

This clonotype was seen repeatedly, ten times or more. V gene TRBV20-1 combines with J gene TRBJ2-1, with no clear D. The CDR3 length is 13 residues. CDR1 and CDR2 (germline): DFQATT, SNEGSKA (reference sequence). Trimming pared 4 bases from V and 9 bases from J, leaving 16 bases between. Written as DNA, the CDR3 is TGCAGTGCTACCTTGCCCTCCAAGGGTGAGCAGTTCTTC. Translating it yields CSATLPSKGEQFF.

This clonotype was counted a few times. J is TRBJ1-1 and V is TRBV20-1, with no clear D. The V gene lost 1 base and the J gene lost 1 base, with 7 bases spanning the gap. The CDR3 loop spans 13 amino acids. From germline, CDR1 is DFQATT and CDR2 SNEGSKA (reference sequence). The CDR3 sequence is CSARGVENTEAFF. The CDR3 DNA is TGCAGTGCTAGAGGGGTGGAGAACACTGAAGCTTTCTTT.

The sample holds a few counts of this clonotype. The chain has TRBV12-3 or TRBV12-4 and TRBJ2-1, with a tentative D call TRBD2 (5 bases). There are 15 residues in the CDR3. V lost 7 bases and J 8 bases, leaving 21 bases between the germline ends. The CDR3 sequence is CASTSLATLYDEQFF. DNA of the CDR3: TGTGCCAGCACCTCTCTAGCTACCCTATACGATGAGCAGTTCTTC.

J is TRBJ2-7 and V is TRBV12-5; the match to TRBD1 covers 8 bases. This CDR3 has 18 residues. Germline lookup yields CDR1 LGHNT and CDR2 FRNRAP. The ends lost 1 base at V and 3 bases at J; junction bases unmatched: 14. The chain's CDR3 is CASGLGDRRPYLRYEQYF. As DNA, the CDR3 is TGTGCTAGTGGTTTGGGGGACAGGAGGCCCTACCTGCGCTACGAGCAGTACTTC. Full variable domain (missing parts from reference TRBV12-5 and TRBJ2-7): DARVTQTPRHKVTEMGQEVTMRCQPILGHNTVFWYRQTMMQGLELLAYFRNRAPLDDSGMPKDRFSAEMPDATLATLKIQPSEPRDSAVYFCASGLGDRRPYLRYEQYFGPGTRLTVT.

This clonotype has only a few counts. The chain joins TRBV27 to TRBJ2-1; D uncertain. Per the germline V gene, CDR1 is MNHEY and CDR2 is SMNVEV (reference sequence). The CDR3 spans 13 residues. V dropped 8 bases and J dropped 2 bases, with 10 bases sitting between them. Here the CDR3 reads CASLTIPYNEQFF. Written as DNA, the CDR3 is TGTGCCAGCCTAACCATACCCTACAATGAGCAGTTCTTC.

In nucleotides, the CDR3 is TGTGCCACCAGTGATGGACAGAATGCCTACAATGAGCAGTTCTTC. Translation gives CATSDGQNAYNEQFF. V gene TRBV24-1 combines with J gene TRBJ2-1; tentatively, D is TRBD1 (6 bases). Per germline, CDR1 KGHDR and CDR2 SFDVKD. The CDR3 extends over 15 amino acids. V was clipped by 3 bases and J by 2 bases, with 10 bases between them.

This clonotype has a single count. V and J are TRBV9 and TRBJ2-1; D call uncertain. V was trimmed by 0 bases and J by 3 bases, leaving 10 bases between them. The CDR3 has 15 amino acids. In germline, CDR1 is SGDLS, CDR2 YYNGEE. The CDR3 coding sequence is TGTGCCAGCAGCGTAGCTACGGCCAACTACAATGAGCAGTTCTTC. Translating it yields CASSVATANYNEQFF.

This clonotype was counted ten times or more. The rearrangement links TRBV7-2 to TRBJ2-5; D not certain. Per germline, CDR1 SGHTA and CDR2 FQGNSA. The V end was cut by 3 bases, the J end by 1 base, with 6 bases between. The CDR3 covers 13 residues. The CDR3 DNA reads TGTGCCAGCAGCTTCTACGGCCAAGAGACCCAGTACTTC. Translated, it gives CASSFYGQETQYF.

This clonotype has only a few counts. The chain uses TRBV5-5 and TRBJ2-5; the match to TRBD1 covers 7 bases. V shed 4 bases, J shed 4 bases, and the junction held 10 bases outside the gene matches. Per germline, CDR1 SGHKS and CDR2 YYEKEE (reference sequence). This CDR3 is 15 amino acids long. The CDR3 nucleotides are TGTGCCAGCAGCGGCAAATGGGACAGCGCAGAGACCCAGTACTTC. Amino acids: CASSGKWDSAETQYF. The full variable domain, completed using reference TRBV5-5 and TRBJ2-5, is DAGVTQSPTHLIKTRGQQVTLRCSPISGHKSVSWYQQVLGQGPQFIFQYYEKEERGRGNFPDRFSARQFPNYSSELNVNALLLGDSALYLCASSGKWDSAETQYFGPGTRLLVL.

Many counts were recorded for this clonotype. V is TRBV7-8 and J is TRBJ2-7; possibly TRBD1 or TRBD2 for D (5 bases each). CDR3 length: 14 amino acids. Per germline, CDR1 SGHVS and CDR2 FQNEAQ. Trimming pared 5 bases from V and 3 bases from J, leaving 14 bases between. CDR3 in amino acids: CASSTGPANYEQYF. The CDR3 DNA is TGTGCCAGCAGCACGGGACCGGCTAACTACGAGCAGTACTTC.

This clonotype was counted only a few times. This chain uses TRBV15 with TRBJ1-4; D perhaps matches TRBD1 (5 bases). Trimming shortened V by 3 bases and J by 4 bases, and 12 bases separated the two germline ends. The germline gives CDR1 LNHNV, CDR2 YYDKDF (reference sequence). The CDR3 runs to 15 residues. The CDR3 DNA is TGTGCCACCAGCAGTTCCAGGGCCCATAATGAAAAACTGTTTTTT. Its protein is CATSSSRAHNEKLFF.

This clonotype turned up a few times. The rearrangement uses TRBV4-1 and TRBJ2-3; TRBD1 or TRBD2 may be the D gene (5 bases each). There are 12 residues in the CDR3. V lost 6 bases and J lost 6, with 10 bases in between. Germline CDR1 reads MGHRA; CDR2 reads YSYEKL. CDR3 bases: TGCGCCAGCAGTAATGGGGACGATACGCAGTATTTT. This translates into CASSNGDDTQYF.

This clonotype has a count of ten or more. This chain connects TRBV29-1 to TRBJ2-5; 7 nucleotides line up with TRBD2. The V segment lost 7 bases and the J segment 7 bases; nucleotides outside the gene matches: 6. The CDR3 covers 11 residues. Looked up from germline, CDR1 is SQVTM and CDR2 is ANQGSEA. The CDR3 protein is CSAGLVGTQYF. Here the CDR3 DNA reads TGCAGCGCCGGACTAGTTGGGACCCAGTACTTC. Based on the CDR3 plus reference TRBV29-1 and TRBJ2-5, the full variable domain is SAVISQKPSRDICQRGTSLTIQCQVDSQVTMMFWYRQQPGQSLTLIATANQGSEATYESGFVIDKFPISRPNLTFSTLTVSNMSPEDSSIYLCSAGLVGTQYFGPGTRLLVL.

This clonotype was counted ten times or more. V gene TRBV6-2 or TRBV6-3 combines with J gene TRBJ1-4, with no clear D. Trimming removed 6 bases from V and 8 bases from J, with 7 bases in between. Germline values: CDR1 MNHEY, CDR2 SVGEGT. This CDR3 has 11 residues. CDR3 region: CASRIAEKLFF. The CDR3 coding sequence is TGTGCCAGCAGGATCGCGGAAAAACTGTTTTTT.

This clonotype was counted between two and nine times. This chain uses TRBV20-1 with TRBJ2-3; D call uncertain. Per germline, CDR1 DFQATT and CDR2 SNEGSKA (reference sequence). V was pared by 3 bases and J by 0 bases, with 7 bases between. The CDR3 has 13 residues. The CDR3 DNA reads as TGCAGTGCTAGCCTCTCTAGCACAGATACGCAGTATTTT. It encodes CSASLSSTDTQYF.

This chain connects TRBV4-1 to TRBJ1-1; D uncertain. The V gene lost 2 bases and the J gene lost 1 base, with 11 bases spanning the gap. The CDR3 extends over 15 amino acids. CDR1 and CDR2 from the germline V gene are MGHRA and YSYEKL. The CDR3 protein is CASSQTPASNTEAFF. CDR3 nucleotide sequence: TGCGCCAGCAGCCAAACCCCGGCCTCGAACACTGAAGCTTTCTTT.

This clonotype turned up a few times. The germline gene is not matched at one end of the junction; a read error may be the cause. The rearrangement joins TRBV29-1 to TRBJ2-5; TRBD1 might be the D (6 bases). Germline loops: CDR1 SQVTM, CDR2 ANQGSEA. The length of the CDR3 is 12 residues. The CDR3 spells CSVEAPQGHPVF. In DNA, the CDR3 is TGCAGCGTTGAGGCACCTCAGGGACACCCCGTTTTC.